This T cell receptor beta chain was recorded in a study of CD8 T cells in ankylosing spondylitis. Whole-study findings and limits: Some of these motif variants have turned up before, in reports on reactive arthritis synovial fluid and blood. In ankylosing spondylitis patients, matched synovial fluid reportedly showed significant enrichment of disease-linked clones. In peripheral blood, disease-linked CD8+ clones occurred at relatively low frequencies. In ankylosing spondylitis blood, a motif of eight highly homologous TCR beta variants appeared characteristic.

The V and J ends lost 5 bases and 4 bases, in that order; junction bases with no gene match: 7. CDR1 LNHDA and CDR2 SQIVND come from the germline V gene (reference sequence). This CDR3 contains 15 residues. A single record per CDR3 protein comes from TCRdb applying MiXCR to the 5' RACE reads. Here the sample spans a few hundred thousand distinct CDR3 sequences, over 8.5% being singletons. As for this clonotype: Its antigen is unidentified.

The specimen sequenced was blood, either unsorted or a sorted T cell fraction (not recorded which). The chain has TRBV19 and TRBJ2-2, with 7 bases matching TRBD1. The receptor was derived from a male donor with ankylosing spondylitis or in good health (not recorded which). CDR3 amino acids: CASSPERGRTGELFF. The CDR3 DNA sequence: TGTGCCAGTAGTCCAGAAAGGGGGCGCACCGGGGAGCTGTTTTTT.